Below are 7 T cell receptor beta chains sequenced from a single sample in a study of T cell repertoires and HLA-DP antigens (dated by TCRdb to between 2017 and 2018). The library was produced with the immunoSEQ multiplex PCR assay. The source is immuneACCESS, and TCRdb retained only in-frame sequences with V and J called. Part of the clones is not carried over; for the studies checked, unresolved V genes explain less than half of this, and the remainder is unexplained. This sample lists about 73,000 clones; about four fifths were detected once. The top ten clones comprise more than 1.5% of the sample. These receptors have no known antigen. Sequencing was done on a sample of CD4+ T cells from PBMCs. The receptors shown here come from a man in his 60s in good health and CMV-seronegative.

With regard to this clone: At one end, the junction sequence differs from germline, possibly due to a read error. The sample holds other DNA sequences that translate to the same CDR3. V gene TRBV7-9 combines with J gene TRBJ2-2; 11 bases agree with TRBD2. This CDR3 region has 14 residues. CDR1 and CDR2 (germline): SEHNR, FQNEAQ (reference sequence). CDR3 sequence: CASSLAGGTGELFF. In DNA form, the CDR3 reads TGTGCCAGCAGCCTAGCGGGGGGAACCGGGGAGCTGTTTTTT.

The CDR3 DNA follows: TGTGCCACCAGCAGAGATCGAGGGACCACCGGGGAGCTGTTTTTT. It translates to CATSRDRGTTGELFF. The rearrangement links TRBV15 to TRBJ2-2; either TRBD1 or TRBD2 may supply D (5 bases each). Trimming removed 0 bases from V and 4 bases from J, with 9 bases in between. The CDR3 is 15 amino acids. CDR1 and CDR2 from the germline V gene are LNHNV and YYDKDF (reference sequence).

The chain links TRBV15 to TRBJ1-2; a possible D gene is TRBD1 (6 bases). Trimming cost V 0 bases and J 4 bases, with 9 bases left between them. The CDR3 has 14 amino acids. Looked up from germline, CDR1 is LNHNV and CDR2 is YYDKDF (reference sequence). CDR3 in DNA: TGTGCCACCAGCAGAGATCGCAGGGGCTATGGCTACACCTTC. Its translation is CATSRDRRGYGYTF.

Only a few counts were recorded for this clone. The CDR3 loop is CSVGPTGANEKLFF. The CDR3, as DNA: TGCAGCGTTGGACCCACGGGGGCGAACGAAAAACTGTTTTTT. This chain uses TRBV29-1 with TRBJ1-4; possible D gene TRBD1, 6 bases. The CDR3 totals 14 residues. V was pared by 4 bases and J by 8 bases, with 17 bases between. Germline V lookup: CDR1 SQVTM, CDR2 ANQGSEA. Drawing the rest from reference TRBV29-1 and TRBJ1-4, the complete variable domain is SAVISQKPSRDICQRGTSLTIQCQVDSQVTMMFWYRQQPGQSLTLIATANQGSEATYESGFVIDKFPISRPNLTFSTLTVSNMSPEDSSIYLCSVGPTGANEKLFFGSGTQLSVL.

The J gene is TRBJ1-4, the V gene TRBV5-1; D gene unclear. The V end was cut by 0 bases, the J end by 0 bases, with 12 bases between. In germline, CDR1 is SGHRS, CDR2 YFSETQ. The CDR3 is 17 amino acids. CDR3 nucleotide sequence: TGCGCCAGCAGCTTGGAAGCGGGCCGCGCAACTAATGAAAAACTGTTTTTT. It is translated as CASSLEAGRATNEKLFF. The whole variable domain, remainder taken from reference TRBV5-1 and TRBJ1-4, is KAGVTQTPRYLIKTRGQQVTLSCSPISGHRSVSWYQQTPGQGLQFLFEYFSETQRNKGNFPGRFSGRQFSNSRSEMNVSTLELGDSALYLCASSLEAGRATNEKLFFGSGTQLSVL.

This sequence joins TRBV4-2 and TRBJ2-7; weak D call: TRBD1 (6 bases). This CDR3 region has 16 residues. Germline assignment: CDR1 LGHNA and CDR2 YNFKEQ. The V end lost 0 bases, the J end lost 2 bases, and 14 bases lay between the germline ends. The CDR3 spells CASSQDGAQGTYEQYF. The CDR3 DNA is TGTGCCAGCAGCCAAGACGGGGCACAGGGAACCTACGAGCAGTACTTC.

The rearrangement joins TRBV19 to TRBJ2-3, with D possibly being TRBD2 (6 bases). V was trimmed by 3 bases and J by 0 bases, leaving 16 bases between them. The CDR3 length is 17 residues. In germline, CDR1 is LNHDA, CDR2 SQIVND (reference sequence). Written as DNA, the CDR3 is TGTGCCAGTAGTATCTATCACGGGAGACCTAGCACAGATACGCAGTATTTT. Its translation is CASSIYHGRPSTDTQYF.